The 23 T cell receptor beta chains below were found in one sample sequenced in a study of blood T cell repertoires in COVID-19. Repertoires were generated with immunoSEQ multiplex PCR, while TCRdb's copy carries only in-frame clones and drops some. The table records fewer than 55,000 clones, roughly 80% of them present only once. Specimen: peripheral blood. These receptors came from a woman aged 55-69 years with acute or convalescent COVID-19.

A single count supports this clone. CDR3 sequence reads: CASGGDSQETQYF. CDR3 coding DNA: TGTGCCAGTGGCGGGGACAGCCAAGAGACCCAGTACTTC. V and J are TRBV10-3 and TRBJ2-5; a weak D match, TRBD1 (7 bases). The germline V gene encodes CDR1 ENHRY and CDR2 SYGVKD. This CDR3 has 13 residues. Trimming pared 10 bases from V and 1 base from J, leaving 13 bases between.

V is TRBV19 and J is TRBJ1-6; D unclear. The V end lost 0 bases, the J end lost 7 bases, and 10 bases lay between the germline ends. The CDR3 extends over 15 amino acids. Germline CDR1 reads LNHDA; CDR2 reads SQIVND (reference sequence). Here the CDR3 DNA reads TGTGCCAGTAGTATAGAAGTCTACGGGAATTCACCCCTCCACTTT. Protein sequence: CASSIEVYGNSPLHF.

CDR3 DNA: TGTGCCAGCAGCGTAACAGGAGTAAGCGGGGGGGCCATAGATACGCAGTATTTT. It specifies CASSVTGVSGGAIDTQYF. The chain couples TRBV9 to TRBJ2-3, with 10 bases fitting TRBD2. The CDR3 has 18 amino acids. The trim removed 1 base at V and 5 bases at J, leaving 13 bases unmatched. Germline values: CDR1 SGDLS, CDR2 YYNGEE.

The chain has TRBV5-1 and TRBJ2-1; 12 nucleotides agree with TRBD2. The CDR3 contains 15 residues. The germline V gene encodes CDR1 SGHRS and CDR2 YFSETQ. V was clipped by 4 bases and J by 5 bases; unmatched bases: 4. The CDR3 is CASSVTSGRNNEQFF. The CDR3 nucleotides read TGCGCCAGCAGCGTAACTAGCGGGAGGAACAATGAGCAGTTCTTC.

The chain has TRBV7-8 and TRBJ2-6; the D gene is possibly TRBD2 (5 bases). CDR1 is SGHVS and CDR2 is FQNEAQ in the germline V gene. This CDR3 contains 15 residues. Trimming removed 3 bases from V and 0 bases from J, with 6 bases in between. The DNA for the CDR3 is TGTGCCAGCAGCTTTGGGAGCTCTGGGGCCAACGTCCTGACTTTC. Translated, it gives CASSFGSSGANVLTF.

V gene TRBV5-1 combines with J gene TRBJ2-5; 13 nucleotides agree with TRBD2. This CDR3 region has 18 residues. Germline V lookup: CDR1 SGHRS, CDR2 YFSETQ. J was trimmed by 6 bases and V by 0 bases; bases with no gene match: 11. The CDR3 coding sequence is TGCGCCAGCAGCTTGGGGGCCCTGGGGACTAGCGGGGAAAAGACCCAGTACTTC. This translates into CASSLGALGTSGEKTQYF.

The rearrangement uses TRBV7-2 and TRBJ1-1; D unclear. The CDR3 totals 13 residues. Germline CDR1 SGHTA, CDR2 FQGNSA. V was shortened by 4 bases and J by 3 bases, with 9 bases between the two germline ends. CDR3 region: CASSSSVDTEAFF. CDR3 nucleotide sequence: TGTGCCAGCAGCTCCAGTGTCGACACTGAAGCTTTCTTT.

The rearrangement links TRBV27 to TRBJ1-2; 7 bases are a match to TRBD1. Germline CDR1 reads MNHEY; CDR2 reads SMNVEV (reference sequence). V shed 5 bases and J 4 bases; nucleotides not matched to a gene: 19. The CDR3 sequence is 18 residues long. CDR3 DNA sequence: TGTGCCAGCAGTCCGTTACAGGGGAAAGTGGTCGGGGCCTATGGCTACACCTTC. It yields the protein CASSPLQGKVVGAYGYTF.

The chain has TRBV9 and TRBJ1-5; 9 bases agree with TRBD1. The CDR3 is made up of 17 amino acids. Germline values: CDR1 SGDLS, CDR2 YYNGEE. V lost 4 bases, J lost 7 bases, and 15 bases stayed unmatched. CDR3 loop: CASSPGQGSRIGQPQHF. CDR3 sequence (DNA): TGTGCCAGCAGCCCGGGACAGGGAAGCAGAATTGGACAGCCCCAGCATTTT.

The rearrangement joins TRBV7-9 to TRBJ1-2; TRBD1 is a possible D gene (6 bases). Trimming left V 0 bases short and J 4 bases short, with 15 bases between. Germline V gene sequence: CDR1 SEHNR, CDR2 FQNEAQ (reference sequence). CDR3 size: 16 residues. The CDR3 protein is CASSLARPTGGYGYTF. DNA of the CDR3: TGTGCCAGCAGCTTAGCGCGGCCGACAGGTGGCTATGGCTACACCTTC.

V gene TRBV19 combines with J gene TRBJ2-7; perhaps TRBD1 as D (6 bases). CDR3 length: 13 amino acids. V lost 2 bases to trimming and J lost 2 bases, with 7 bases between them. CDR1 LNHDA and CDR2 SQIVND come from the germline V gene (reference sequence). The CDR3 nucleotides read TGTGCCAGTAGTATAAACAGGGCCTACGAGCAGTACTTC. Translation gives CASSINRAYEQYF.

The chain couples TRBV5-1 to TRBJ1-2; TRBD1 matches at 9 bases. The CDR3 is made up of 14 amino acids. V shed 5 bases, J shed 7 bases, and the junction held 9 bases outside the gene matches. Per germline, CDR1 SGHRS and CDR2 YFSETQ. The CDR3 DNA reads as TGCGCCAGCAGGGAAGAGACAGGGGGTATTGGCTACACCTTC. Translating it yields CASREETGGIGYTF.

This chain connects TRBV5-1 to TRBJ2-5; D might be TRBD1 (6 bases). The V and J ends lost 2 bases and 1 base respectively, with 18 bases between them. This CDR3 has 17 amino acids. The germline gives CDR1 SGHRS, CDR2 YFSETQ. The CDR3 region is CASSFLPQGFSQETQYF. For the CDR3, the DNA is TGCGCCAGCAGCTTTTTGCCCCAGGGGTTTAGCCAAGAGACCCAGTACTTC.

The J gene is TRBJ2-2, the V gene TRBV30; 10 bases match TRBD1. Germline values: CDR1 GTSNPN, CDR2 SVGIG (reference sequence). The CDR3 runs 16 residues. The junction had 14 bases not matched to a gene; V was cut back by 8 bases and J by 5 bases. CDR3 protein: CAGDRGRTVRTGELFF. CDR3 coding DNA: TGTGCCGGCGACAGGGGGCGAACGGTACGAACCGGGGAGCTGTTTTTT.

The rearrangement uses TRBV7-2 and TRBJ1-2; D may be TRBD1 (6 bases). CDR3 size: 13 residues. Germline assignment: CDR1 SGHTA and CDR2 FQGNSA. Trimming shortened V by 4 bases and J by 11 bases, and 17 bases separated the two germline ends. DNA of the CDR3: TGTGCCAGCAGCTGGCCCCCGGACAGAAGTTACACCTTC. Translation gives CASSWPPDRSYTF.

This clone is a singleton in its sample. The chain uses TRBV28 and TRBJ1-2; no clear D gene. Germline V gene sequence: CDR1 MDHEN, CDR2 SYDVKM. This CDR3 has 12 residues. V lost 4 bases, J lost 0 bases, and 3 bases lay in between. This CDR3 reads CASSSTNYGYTF. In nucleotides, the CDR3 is TGTGCCAGCAGTTCCACTAACTATGGCTACACCTTC.

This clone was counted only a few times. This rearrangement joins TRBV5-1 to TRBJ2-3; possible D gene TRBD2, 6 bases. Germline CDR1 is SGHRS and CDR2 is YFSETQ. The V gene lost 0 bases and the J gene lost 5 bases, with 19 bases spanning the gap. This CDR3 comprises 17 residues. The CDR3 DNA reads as TGCGCCAGCAGCTTGGCCTACCTTGGAGGAGGGATAGATACGCAGTATTTT. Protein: CASSLAYLGGGIDTQYF.

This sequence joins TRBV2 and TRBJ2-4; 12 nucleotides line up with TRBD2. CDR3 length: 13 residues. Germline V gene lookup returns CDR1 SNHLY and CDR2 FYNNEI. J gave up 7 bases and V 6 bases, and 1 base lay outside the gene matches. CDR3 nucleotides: TGTGCCAGCAGGCTAGCGGGAGGGAACATTCAGTACTTC. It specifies CASRLAGGNIQYF.

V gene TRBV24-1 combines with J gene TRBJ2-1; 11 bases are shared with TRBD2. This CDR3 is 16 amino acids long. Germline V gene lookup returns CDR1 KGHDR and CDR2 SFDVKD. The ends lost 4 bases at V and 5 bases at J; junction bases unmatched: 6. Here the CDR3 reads CATSDALAGAHNEQFF. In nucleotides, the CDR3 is TGTGCCACCAGTGACGCACTAGCGGGAGCTCACAATGAGCAGTTCTTC.

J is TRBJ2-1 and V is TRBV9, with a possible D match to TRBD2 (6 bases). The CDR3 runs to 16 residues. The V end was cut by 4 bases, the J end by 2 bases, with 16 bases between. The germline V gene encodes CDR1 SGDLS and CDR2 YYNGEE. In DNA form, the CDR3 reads TGTGCCAGCAGCCCTCGGGCGGGGACTGCCTACAATGAGCAGTTCTTC. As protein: CASSPRAGTAYNEQFF.

In nucleotides, the CDR3 is TGCGCCAGCAGGAGAGGGGGAGCGGGGGATGAGCAGTTCTTC. Its translation is CASRRGGAGDEQFF. The chain recombines TRBV10-1 with TRBJ2-1; 8 nucleotides align to TRBD2. Germline trimming cut 6 bases from V and 8 bases from J; bases unmatched to any gene: 9. Germline CDR1 is WNHNN and CDR2 is SYGVQD (reference sequence). This CDR3 has 14 amino acids.

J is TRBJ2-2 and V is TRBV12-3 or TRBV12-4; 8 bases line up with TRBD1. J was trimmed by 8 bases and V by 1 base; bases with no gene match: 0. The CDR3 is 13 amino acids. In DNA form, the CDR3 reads TGTGCCAGCAGTTTAGGGACAGGGGGGGAGCTGTTTTTT. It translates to CASSLGTGGELFF.

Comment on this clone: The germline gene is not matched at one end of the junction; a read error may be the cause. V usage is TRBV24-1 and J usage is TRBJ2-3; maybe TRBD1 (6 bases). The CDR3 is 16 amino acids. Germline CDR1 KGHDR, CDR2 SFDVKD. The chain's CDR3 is CATSDALQGSRDTQYF. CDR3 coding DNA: TGTGCCACCAGTGATGCGCTACAGGGAAGCAGAGATACGCAGTATTTT.